This entry describes one TCR beta chain. This CDR3 contains 15 residues. CDR1 is MNHEY, CDR2 SVGAGI, per germline. V dropped 7 bases and J dropped 0 bases, with 16 bases sitting between them. In the authors' workflow: Amplification of reference gene primers was used by the study to estimate nucleated cell counts. The assay was immunoSEQ multiplex PCR, and TCRdb's table has in-frame clones only and misses some. Clonal size and the V and J genes are those of that table, whereas D and trimming came from the DNA. Among about 45,000 clones, under 90% were seen once, and the ten largest hold roughly 0.39%. This record comes from a study of blood T cell repertoires in COVID-19. Background on the study: The United States, Italy and Spain supplied acute and convalescent COVID-19 samples. PBMCs, B-cell-depleted T cells, or T cells were the source of the cDNA or gDNA that made up the material.

Material for sequencing was peripheral blood. This receptor was taken from a human donor in a cohort sampled during active COVID-19. The chain couples TRBV6-5 to TRBJ2-7, with TRBD1 as a possible D gene (5 bases). The CDR3 loop reads CASTKGQGSSYEQYF. For the CDR3, the DNA is TGTGCCAGCACCAAGGGGCAGGGTAGCTCCTACGAGCAGTACTTC.